These 20 T cell receptor beta chains were all obtained from the same sample, sequenced in a study of tumor-infiltrating lymphocytes in primary liver carcinoma. Production of TCR beta cDNA used around 460 ng total RNA together with a constant-region primer. Slightly modified ARM-PCR served as the procedure for the TCR beta libraries. These libraries came from three rounds of nested multiplex PCR. Both of the initial two PCR rounds ran for 10 cycles and employed TRBV1-TRBV30 forward primers alongside a C-beta reverse primer. One entry per CDR3 protein, called by TCRdb with MiXCR from the multiplex PCR reads. The table has more than 100,000 distinct CDR3 sequences, 60% to 70% seen once; the top ten hold over 7%. Unsorted bulk tissue of roughly 18-32 mg yielded co-extracted RNA and DNA. Specimen: liver tumor tissue from sampling region 1. Subset described: tumor region T1, superior pole. These receptors were obtained from a woman aged 60-70 years with primary liver carcinoma and hepatitis B virus infection.

The chain uses TRBV11-3 and TRBJ2-2; D might be TRBD1 (6 bases). Trimming left V 5 bases short and J 3 bases short, with 19 bases between. Germline lookup yields CDR1 SGHNT and CDR2 YENEEA. The CDR3 is made up of 17 amino acids. The DNA for the CDR3 is TGTGCCAGCAGCCCAGGCTACTCAGGGGTGGACACCGGGGAGCTGTTTTTT. This sequence encodes CASSPGYSGVDTGELFF.

This clonotype was recorded many times. The chain carries TRBV6-5 and TRBJ1-6; D is possibly TRBD1 (6 bases). This CDR3 spans 12 amino acids. The V gene's germline CDR1 is MNHEY and CDR2 SVGAGI. V lost 6 bases and J lost 13, with 13 bases in between. The CDR3 reads CASSTGQGPLHF. The CDR3 DNA sequence: TGTGCCAGCAGCACTGGCCAGGGGCCCCTCCACTTT.

With respect to this clonotype: The germline gene is not matched at one end of the junction; a read error may be the cause. The chain employs TRBV7-8 and TRBJ2-5; 8 bases agree with TRBD1. The CDR3 runs 15 residues. Germline CDR1 and CDR2: SGHVS and FQNEAQ. Written as DNA, the CDR3 is TGTTCCAGCAGCTTTCGACAGGGGCCTTCGGAGACCCAGTACTTC. Translated: CSSSFRQGPSETQYF.

In the case of this clonotype: Being one base from a much bigger clone, this may be a read error. The chain is built from TRBV29-1 and TRBJ1-1; the match to TRBD1 covers 8 bases. From germline, CDR1 is SQVTM and CDR2 ANQGSEA. The CDR3 totals 16 residues. The CDR3: CSSRSGQAGVNTESFF. For the CDR3, the DNA is TGCAGCTCACGGTCGGGACAGGCCGGCGTGAACACTGAATCTTTCTTT.

This clonotype was found many times. The rearrangement uses TRBV10-2 and TRBJ2-7; TRBD2 matches 8 bases. CDR1 and CDR2 (germline): WSHSY, SAAADI. The CDR3 has 13 residues. The trim removed 6 bases at V and 6 bases at J, leaving 7 bases unmatched. The CDR3 loop is CASRVAGKREQYF. The CDR3, as DNA: TGCGCCAGCAGAGTAGCGGGAAAGCGCGAGCAGTACTTC.

Remarks on this clonotype: The final CDR3 position lacks the conserved phenylalanine or tryptophan, pointing to a likely read error. The chain combines TRBV11-2 with TRBJ2-7, with D maybe TRBD1 (5 bases). The ends were cut back, 3 bases at V and 1 base at J, with 10 bases in the middle. In germline, CDR1 is SGHAT, CDR2 FQNNGV. The CDR3 spans 14 residues. CDR3 sequence: CASSLWGASYEQYL. CDR3 DNA sequence: TGTGCCAGCAGCTTGTGGGGCGCTTCCTACGAGCAGTACCTC.

This clonotype was detected many times. CDR3 DNA: TGCAGCGTTGGGGGGATCGGGGGCACCGGGGAGCTGTTTTTT. Translating it yields CSVGGIGGTGELFF. The gene calls are TRBV29-1 and TRBJ2-2; possibly TRBD2 for D (6 bases). The CDR3 has 14 amino acids. Germline V gene lookup returns CDR1 SQVTM and CDR2 ANQGSEA. Trimming left V 4 bases short and J 4 bases short, with 13 bases between.

This clonotype appeared once. This may be a read error, as it is one base from a much larger clone. This rearrangement joins TRBV6-1 to TRBJ2-7; D could derive from TRBD1 or TRBD2 (5 bases each). CDR3 length: 12 residues. Germline V lookup: CDR1 MNHNS, CDR2 SASEGT. This CDR3 is CASSWDRGEQCF. As DNA, the CDR3 is TGTGCCAGCAGTTGGGACCGGGGCGAGCAGTGCTTC.

Remarks on this clonotype: It may be a read error: a sequence one base away is much more abundant. This chain connects TRBV6-1 to TRBJ2-3, with 15 nucleotides matching TRBD2. Germline V gene data show CDR1 as MNHNS and CDR2 as SASEGT. CDR3 length: 16 residues. V gave up 4 bases and J gave up 5 bases; unmatched junction bases: 4. DNA of the CDR3: TGTGCCAGCAGTGTCCGGACTAGCGGGAGGGTAGATACGCAGTATTTT. Translation: CASSVRTSGRVDTQYF.

Regarding this clonotype: One end of the junction fails to match germline, which may point to a read error. The chain carries TRBV4-1 and TRBJ1-1, with a possible D match to TRBD1 (6 bases). CDR1 is MGHRA and CDR2 is YSYEKL in the germline V gene. The CDR3 is 12 amino acids. CDR3 in amino acids: CAGSLGGTEAFF. CDR3 nucleotides: TGCGCCGGCAGCCTAGGGGGAACTGAAGCTTTCTTT.

Remarks on this clonotype: One base away lies a much larger clone, so this may be a sequencing read error. The chain couples TRBV5-5 to TRBJ2-5, with a possible D match to TRBD2 (5 bases). This CDR3 is 13 amino acids long. Looked up from germline, CDR1 is SGHKS and CDR2 is YYEKEE (reference sequence). Trimming took off 1 base at V and 5 bases at J, with 9 bases between the two ends. CDR3 region: CASSLSGHETQYF. DNA for the CDR3: TGTGCCAGCAGCTTGAGCGGCCATGAGACCCAGTACTTC.

The V gene is TRBV11-2, the J gene TRBJ2-3; TRBD2 matches at 9 bases. Unmatched junction bases numbered 12, after V lost 3 bases and J lost 11 bases. This CDR3 contains 15 residues. CDR1 is SGHAT, CDR2 FQNNGV, per germline. The CDR3 coding sequence is TGTGCCAGCAGCTTGCGGGAGGGGGGCGCAAATAGGCAGTATTTT. It codes for CASSLREGGANRQYF.

This clonotype was counted ten times or more. The chain uses TRBV13 and TRBJ2-6, with TRBD1 matching 8 bases. Trimming at V came to 5 bases and at J to 0 bases, leaving 18 bases not matched to a gene. Germline V lookup: CDR1 PRHDT, CDR2 FYEKMQ (reference sequence). This CDR3 spans 21 amino acids. CDR3 DNA sequence: TGTGCCAGCAGCCCCCCCCGAGACCGGGACAGGAGATACTCTGGGGCCAACGTCCTGACTTTC. Protein sequence: CASSPPRDRDRRYSGANVLTF.

The rearrangement links TRBV10-2 to TRBJ2-3, with 10 bases aligning to TRBD2. The germline CDR1 and CDR2 sequences are WSHSY and SAAADI. Trimming took 2 bases from V and 12 from J; bases not matched to a gene: 11. This CDR3 spans 15 amino acids. CDR3 in amino acids: CASSEASGSTDIQYF. Written as DNA, the CDR3 is TGCGCCAGCAGTGAGGCTAGCGGGAGCACAGATATACAGTATTTT.

At least ten counts were recorded for this clonotype. The chain is built from TRBV10-3 and TRBJ1-1, with 7 bases aligning to TRBD1. Trimming took 2 bases from V and 7 from J; bases not matched to a gene: 1. There are 12 residues in the CDR3. Germline CDR1 ENHRY, CDR2 SYGVKD. CDR3 residues: CAISEPGGEAFF. In nucleotides, the CDR3 is TGTGCCATCAGTGAGCCAGGGGGTGAAGCTTTCTTT.

This clonotype was seen a handful of times. This chain links TRBV28 with TRBJ2-7; D is unresolved. The CDR3 is 14 residues long. V lost 6 bases to trimming and J lost 0 bases, with 12 bases between them. Germline loops: CDR1 MDHEN, CDR2 SYDVKM. The CDR3 loop reads CASRRQASSYEQYF. CDR3 sequence (DNA): TGTGCCAGCAGAAGGCAGGCCAGCTCCTACGAGCAGTACTTC.

The sample holds one count of this clonotype. Germline and junction disagree at one end, which may indicate a read error. The chain has TRBV12-3 or TRBV12-4 and TRBJ2-1, with 15 bases identical to TRBD2. The CDR3 runs 18 residues. CDR3: CASTLGTSGRPSYNEQFF. CDR3 coding DNA: TGTGCGAGCACTTTAGGGACTAGCGGGAGGCCGTCCTACAATGAGCAGTTCTTC.

This sequence joins TRBV5-6 and TRBJ1-2; D perhaps matches TRBD1 (6 bases). The CDR3 contains 14 residues. V was cut by 1 base and J by 4 bases, with 11 bases left in between. The germline CDR1 and CDR2 sequences are SGHDT and YYEEEE. This CDR3 reads CASSLFGGSYGYTF. In nucleotides, the CDR3 is TGTGCCAGCAGCTTGTTTGGGGGCAGCTATGGCTACACCTTC.

This clonotype occurred a few times. The rearrangement uses TRBV5-1 and TRBJ1-1; maybe TRBD1 (6 bases). CDR3 size: 15 residues. The germline V gene has CDR1 SGHRS and CDR2 YFSETQ. Trimming shortened V by 0 bases and J by 6 bases, and 15 bases separated the two germline ends. CDR3 residues: CASSLGTAPGAEAFF. The DNA of the CDR3 is TGCGCCAGCAGCTTGGGGACAGCCCCCGGAGCTGAAGCTTTCTTT.

This clonotype occurred once. This may be a read error, as it is one base from a much larger clone. The chain uses TRBV28 and TRBJ2-1; 9 bases line up with TRBD2. CDR1 and CDR2 (germline): MDHEN, SYDVKM. J was trimmed by 7 bases and V by 6 bases; bases with no gene match: 13. The CDR3 extends over 16 amino acids. This CDR3 reads CASRRAGTSRRNEQFF. CDR3 bases: TGTGCCAGCAGACGCGCCGGGACTAGCAGGAGAAATGAGCAGTTCTTC.